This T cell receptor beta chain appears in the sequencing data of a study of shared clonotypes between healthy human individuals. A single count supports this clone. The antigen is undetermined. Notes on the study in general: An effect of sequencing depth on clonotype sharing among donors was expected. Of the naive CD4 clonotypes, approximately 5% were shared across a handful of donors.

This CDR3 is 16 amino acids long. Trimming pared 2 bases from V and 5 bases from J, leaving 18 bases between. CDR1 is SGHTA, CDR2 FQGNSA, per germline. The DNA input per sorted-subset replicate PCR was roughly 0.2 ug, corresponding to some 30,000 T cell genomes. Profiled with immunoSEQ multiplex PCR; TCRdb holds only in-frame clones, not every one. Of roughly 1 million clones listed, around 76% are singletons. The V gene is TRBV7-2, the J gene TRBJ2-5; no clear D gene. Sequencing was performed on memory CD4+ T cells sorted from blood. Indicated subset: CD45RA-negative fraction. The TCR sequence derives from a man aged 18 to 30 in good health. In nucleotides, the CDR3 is TGTGCCAGCAGCTTAAATCCTGGTCAGGTCCGGGAGACCCAGTACTTC. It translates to CASSLNPGQVRETQYF.